Shown below are 11 T cell receptor beta chains from a single sample sequenced in a study of blood T cells in healthy people across ages. A sample-barcoded 5' primer and a J-beta primer mix were used in a second PCR of roughly 6 to 11 cycles. MiXCR, run by TCRdb on the 5' RACE reads, gives a single entry per CDR3 protein. The repertoire holds approximately 1,700,000 distinct CDR3 sequences, with about 39% as singletons. The sample comprised blood. These receptors were collected from a human donor in good health.

The table lists this clonotype with a count of one. The chain couples TRBV5-5 to TRBJ1-1; D is uncertain. V was pared by 2 bases and J by 0 bases, with 11 bases between. This CDR3 contains 15 residues. Germline V gene data show CDR1 as SGHKS and CDR2 as YYEKEE (reference sequence). The CDR3 reads CASSFEDLMNTEAFF. CDR3 coding DNA: TGTGCCAGCAGCTTTGAGGATCTCATGAACACTGAAGCTTTCTTT. The entire variable domain, with the rest obtained from reference TRBV5-5 and TRBJ1-1, is as follows: DAGVTQSPTHLIKTRGQQVTLRCSPISGHKSVSWYQQVLGQGPQFIFQYYEKEERGRGNFPDRFSARQFPNYSSELNVNALLLGDSALYLCASSFEDLMNTEAFFGQGTRLTVV.

V is TRBV15 and J is TRBJ2-1; no clear D gene. Germline loops: CDR1 LNHNV, CDR2 YYDKDF (reference sequence). Trimming took 5 bases from V and 1 from J, leaving 12 bases between them. This CDR3 has 15 residues. The CDR3 nucleotides read TGTGCCACCAGCCCGAATGCTCTTTCCTACAATGAGCAGTTCTTC. It codes for CATSPNALSYNEQFF. The whole variable domain, remainder taken from reference TRBV15 and TRBJ2-1, is DAMVIQNPRYQVTQFGKPVTLSCSQTLNHNVMYWYQQKSSQAPKLLFHYYDKDFNNEADTPDNFQSRRPNTSFCFLDIRSPGLGDTAMYLCATSPNALSYNEQFFGPGTRLTVL.

The chain links TRBV5-6 to TRBJ1-2; TRBD1 is a possible D gene (5 bases). Between the trimmed V and J ends, which lost 5 bases and 4 bases, there was a span of 9 bases. The CDR3 loop spans 12 amino acids. Per the germline V gene, CDR1 is SGHDT and CDR2 is YYEEEE. The CDR3 sequence: CASSEGFYGYTF. For the CDR3, the DNA is TGTGCCAGCAGTGAGGGGTTCTATGGCTACACCTTC.

The chain recombines TRBV5-1 with TRBJ1-2; tentatively, D is TRBD1 (5 bases). Per the germline V gene, CDR1 is SGHRS and CDR2 is YFSETQ. The CDR3 spans 15 residues. V lost 2 bases and J lost 8, with 19 bases in between. CDR3 region: CASSFRTGRGDGYTF. In DNA, the CDR3 is TGCGCCAGCAGCTTCAGAACTGGGAGGGGAGACGGCTACACCTTC.

This clonotype was observed a few times. This chain joins TRBV20-1 and TRBJ2-4; 10 nucleotides match TRBD2. The germline V gene has CDR1 DFQATT and CDR2 SNEGSKA (reference sequence). This CDR3 contains 17 residues. Losses at the gene ends were 5 bases for V and 0 bases for J; bases not matched to a gene: 10. The CDR3 DNA is TGCAGTGCTGGACCCATAGCGGGGGGCCTAGCCAAAAACATTCAGTACTTC. It specifies CSAGPIAGGLAKNIQYF.

This clonotype was counted many times. The chain couples TRBV5-1 to TRBJ2-3; D gene unclear. The CDR3 covers 14 residues. The V end lost 1 base, the J end lost 0 bases, and 6 bases lay between the germline ends. The germline V gene has CDR1 SGHRS and CDR2 YFSETQ. The CDR3 sequence is CASSLFSSTDTQYF. The DNA of the CDR3 is TGCGCCAGCAGCTTGTTCAGCAGCACAGATACGCAGTATTTT.

The rearrangement joins TRBV20-1 to TRBJ2-4, with 11 positions matching TRBD2. CDR3 length: 13 amino acids. J gave up 5 bases and V 6 bases, and 3 bases lay outside the gene matches. Germline loops: CDR1 DFQATT, CDR2 SNEGSKA (reference sequence). The CDR3 DNA is TGCAGTGCCCCGGGACTAGCGGAAAACATTCAGTACTTC. This translates into CSAPGLAENIQYF.

The V and J genes are TRBV7-2 and TRBJ1-3, with 8 bases lining up with TRBD1. The CDR3 consists of 15 residues. With V trimmed by 1 base and J by 4 bases, 3 bases remained unmatched. The germline gives CDR1 SGHTA, CDR2 FQGNSA. The CDR3 here is CASSLGRGPGNTIYF. CDR3 DNA: TGTGCCAGCAGCTTAGGCAGGGGGCCCGGAAACACCATATATTTT.

This clonotype has just a few counts. This rearrangement joins TRBV29-1 to TRBJ2-3; 9 bases map to TRBD2. The length of the CDR3 is 13 residues. The germline V gene encodes CDR1 SQVTM and CDR2 ANQGSEA. J gave up 5 bases and V 4 bases, and 4 bases lay outside the gene matches. The DNA for the CDR3 is TGCAGCGTTGCGCGGGGGGGCGAAGATACGCAGTATTTT. Translation: CSVARGGEDTQYF.

This clonotype was seen a handful of times. The V and J genes are TRBV29-1 and TRBJ2-6; the D is unclear. Trimming took 7 bases from V and 0 from J, leaving 13 bases between them. Germline loops: CDR1 SQVTM, CDR2 ANQGSEA. The CDR3 consists of 15 residues. Here the CDR3 reads CSAEDVTSGANVLTF. CDR3 DNA: TGCAGCGCTGAGGACGTAACCTCTGGGGCCAACGTCCTGACTTTC.

Turning to this clonotype: A much larger clonotype is one base distant, so this may be a read error. Because it lacks the conserved phenylalanine or tryptophan at the end, this CDR3 is likely a read error. DNA for the CDR3: TGCAGTGCTAAGGACAGGGAACAAGAGACCCAGTACTTA. Protein sequence: CSAKDREQETQYL. The rearrangement uses TRBV20-1 and TRBJ2-5, with 8 bases fitting TRBD1. The CDR3 consists of 13 residues. The junction had 3 bases not matched to a gene; V was cut back by 4 bases and J by 2 bases. CDR1 and CDR2 (germline): DFQATT, SNEGSKA (reference sequence).